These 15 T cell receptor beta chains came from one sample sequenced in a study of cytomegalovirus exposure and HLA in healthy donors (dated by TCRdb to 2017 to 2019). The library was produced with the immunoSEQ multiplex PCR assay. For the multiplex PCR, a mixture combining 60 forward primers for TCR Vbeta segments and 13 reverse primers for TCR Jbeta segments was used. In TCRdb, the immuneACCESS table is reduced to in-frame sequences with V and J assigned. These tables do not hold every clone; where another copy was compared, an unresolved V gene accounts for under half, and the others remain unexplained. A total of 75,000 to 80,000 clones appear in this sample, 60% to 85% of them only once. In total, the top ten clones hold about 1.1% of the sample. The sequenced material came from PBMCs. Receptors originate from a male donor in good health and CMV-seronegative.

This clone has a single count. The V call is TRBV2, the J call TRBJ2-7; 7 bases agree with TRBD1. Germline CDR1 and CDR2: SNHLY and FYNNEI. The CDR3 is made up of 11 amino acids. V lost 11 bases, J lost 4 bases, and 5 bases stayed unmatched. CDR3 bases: TGTGCCGCAACAGGGGCTTACGAGCAGTACTTC. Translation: CAATGAYEQYF.

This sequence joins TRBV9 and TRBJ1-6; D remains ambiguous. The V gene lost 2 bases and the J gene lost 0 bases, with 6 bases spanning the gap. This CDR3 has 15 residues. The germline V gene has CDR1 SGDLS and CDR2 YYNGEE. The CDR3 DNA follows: TGTGCCAGCAGCGTCTCTAGCTCCTATAATTCACCCCTCCACTTT. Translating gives CASSVSSSYNSPLHF.

CDR3 bases: TGTGCCAGCAGCTTAGAGGGACAGCAATTCACAGATACGCAGTATTTT. Translation: CASSLEGQQFTDTQYF. The chain links TRBV11-2 to TRBJ2-3; 7 nucleotides align to TRBD1. Germline V gene sequence: CDR1 SGHAT, CDR2 FQNNGV. The CDR3 runs to 16 residues. After removal of 0 bases from V and 2 bases from J, the junction contained 5 bases not matched to a gene.

DNA of the CDR3: TGTGCCAGCAGCTTGGGAGGAGGACCAGGCTACGAGCAGTACTTC. It encodes CASSLGGGPGYEQYF. The chain carries TRBV5-8 and TRBJ2-5, with D possibly TRBD2 on 5 matching bases. Matching the DNA end better, TRBJ2-7 makes the J call doubtful. The CDR3 contains 15 residues. The germline CDR1 and CDR2 sequences are SGHTS and YDEGEE.

The CDR3 here is CASSPQANGNTIYF. CDR3 coding DNA: TGTGCCAGCAGCCCACAAGCGAATGGAAACACCATATATTTT. V is TRBV5-5 and J is TRBJ1-3; D not certain. Trimming took 4 bases from V and 3 from J, leaving 11 bases between them. This CDR3 is 14 amino acids long. The V gene's germline CDR1 is SGHKS and CDR2 YYEKEE (reference sequence).

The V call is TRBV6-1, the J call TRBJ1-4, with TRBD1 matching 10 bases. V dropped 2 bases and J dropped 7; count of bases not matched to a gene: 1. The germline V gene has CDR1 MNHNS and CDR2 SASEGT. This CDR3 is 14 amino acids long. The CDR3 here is CASSERDRGEKLFF. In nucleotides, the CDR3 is TGTGCCAGCAGTGAACGGGACAGGGGTGAAAAACTGTTTTTT.

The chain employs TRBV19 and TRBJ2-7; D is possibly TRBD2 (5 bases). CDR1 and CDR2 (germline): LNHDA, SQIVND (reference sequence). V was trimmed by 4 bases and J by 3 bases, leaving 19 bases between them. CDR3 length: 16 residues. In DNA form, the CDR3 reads TGTGCCAGTAGTAGAAACTCGGGGTCTGGGAACTACGAGCAGTACTTC. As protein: CASSRNSGSGNYEQYF. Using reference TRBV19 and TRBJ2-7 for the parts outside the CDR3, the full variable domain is DGGITQSPKYLFRKEGQNVTLSCEQNLNHDAMYWYRQDPGQGLRLIYYSQIVNDFQKGDIAEGYSVSREKKESFPLTVTSAQKNPTAFYLCASSRNSGSGNYEQYFGPGTRLTVT.

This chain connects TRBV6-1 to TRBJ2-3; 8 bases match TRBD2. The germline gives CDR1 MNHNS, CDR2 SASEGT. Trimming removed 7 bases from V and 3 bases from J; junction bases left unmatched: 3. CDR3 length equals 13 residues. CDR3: CASTGGQTDTQYF. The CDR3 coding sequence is TGTGCCAGCACGGGGGGGCAGACAGATACGCAGTATTTT.

This CDR3 is CASSAQNRANEQFF. Here the CDR3 DNA reads TGTGCCAGCAGCGCCCAAAACAGGGCCAATGAGCAGTTCTTC. The chain has TRBV9 and TRBJ2-1; perhaps TRBD1 as D (6 bases). Trimming removed 3 bases at V and 6 bases at J, with 13 bases between. Germline CDR1 SGDLS, CDR2 YYNGEE. CDR3 length equals 14 residues.

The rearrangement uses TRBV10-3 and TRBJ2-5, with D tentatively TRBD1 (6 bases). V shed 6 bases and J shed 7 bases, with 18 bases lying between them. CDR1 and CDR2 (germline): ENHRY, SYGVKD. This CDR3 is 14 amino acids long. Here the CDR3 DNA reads TGTGCCATCAGAAACCAAGTAGAGGGGGTGACCCAGTACTTC. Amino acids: CAIRNQVEGVTQYF.

The CDR3 sequence: CASGAAGGLQDTQYF. The CDR3, as DNA: TGCGCCAGCGGGGCAGCGGGGGGGCTTCAAGATACGCAGTATTTT. This chain links TRBV5-1 with TRBJ2-3; 10 nucleotides agree with TRBD2. V gave up 7 bases and J gave up 5 bases; unmatched junction bases: 10. The CDR3 has 15 residues. Germline CDR1 SGHRS, CDR2 YFSETQ.

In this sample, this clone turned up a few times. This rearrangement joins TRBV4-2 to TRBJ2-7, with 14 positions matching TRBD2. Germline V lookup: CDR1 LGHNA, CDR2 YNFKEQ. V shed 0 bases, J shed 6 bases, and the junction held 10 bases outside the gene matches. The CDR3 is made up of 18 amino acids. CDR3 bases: TGTGCCAGCAGCCAAGATTCCGTCGGACTAGCGGGAGGTCTCGAGCAGTACTTC. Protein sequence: CASSQDSVGLAGGLEQYF.

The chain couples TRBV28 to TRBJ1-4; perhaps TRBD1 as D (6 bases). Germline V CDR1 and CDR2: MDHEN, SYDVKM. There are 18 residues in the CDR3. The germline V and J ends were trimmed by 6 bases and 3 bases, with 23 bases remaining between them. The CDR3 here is CASSPGVQGVLANEKLFF. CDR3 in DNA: TGTGCCAGCAGCCCAGGGGTACAGGGTGTCCTAGCTAATGAAAAACTGTTTTTT. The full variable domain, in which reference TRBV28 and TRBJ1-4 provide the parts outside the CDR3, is DVKVTQSSRYLVKRTGEKVFLECVQDMDHENMFWYRQDPGLGLRLIYFSYDVKMKEKGDIPEGYSVSREKKERFSLILESASTNQTSMYLCASSPGVQGVLANEKLFFGSGTQLSVL.

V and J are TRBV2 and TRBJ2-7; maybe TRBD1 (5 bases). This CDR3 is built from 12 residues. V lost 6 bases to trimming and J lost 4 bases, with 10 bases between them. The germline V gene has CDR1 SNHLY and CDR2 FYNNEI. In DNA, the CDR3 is TGTGCCAGCAGGAACTCAGGGTACGAGCAGTACTTC. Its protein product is CASRNSGYEQYF.

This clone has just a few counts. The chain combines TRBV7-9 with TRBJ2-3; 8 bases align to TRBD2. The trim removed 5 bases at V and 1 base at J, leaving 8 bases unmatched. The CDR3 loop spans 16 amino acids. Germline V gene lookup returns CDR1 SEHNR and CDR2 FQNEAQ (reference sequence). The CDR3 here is CASSQRLAQRTDTQYF. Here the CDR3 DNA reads TGTGCCAGCAGCCAAAGACTAGCGCAACGCACAGATACGCAGTATTTT. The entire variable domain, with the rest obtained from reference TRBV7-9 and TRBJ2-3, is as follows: DTGVSQNPRHKITKRGQNVTFRCDPISEHNRLYWYRQTLGQGPEFLTYFQNEAQLEKSRLLSDRFSAERPKGSFSTLEIQRTEQGDSAMYLCASSQRLAQRTDTQYFGPGTRLTVL.